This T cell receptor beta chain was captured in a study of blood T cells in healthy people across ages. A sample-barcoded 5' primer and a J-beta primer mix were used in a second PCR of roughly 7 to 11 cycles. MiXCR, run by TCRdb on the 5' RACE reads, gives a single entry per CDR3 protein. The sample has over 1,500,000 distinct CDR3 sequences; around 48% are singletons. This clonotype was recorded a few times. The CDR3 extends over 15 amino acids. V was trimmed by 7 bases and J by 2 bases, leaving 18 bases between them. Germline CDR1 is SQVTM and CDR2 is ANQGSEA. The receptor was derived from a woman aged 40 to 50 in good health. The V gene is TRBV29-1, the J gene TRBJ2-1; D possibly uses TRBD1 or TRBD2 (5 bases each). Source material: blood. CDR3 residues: CSAQPGTEPYNEQFF. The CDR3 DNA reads TGCAGCGCCCAGCCGGGGACGGAACCCTACAATGAGCAGTTCTTC.